The next 30 T cell receptor beta chains were all read from a single sample in a study of cytomegalovirus exposure and HLA in healthy donors. The PCR had 60 Vbeta and 13 Jbeta primers. TCRdb's copy holds only in-frame clones and misses some; the assay was immunoSEQ multiplex PCR. The sample holds 80,000 to 100,000 clones, around 77% seen once. The specimen was PBMCs. The receptor set was obtained from a middle-aged man in good health and CMV-seronegative.

The J gene is TRBJ1-6, the V gene TRBV5-4; TRBD1 aligns across 9 bases. There are 15 residues in the CDR3. Germline CDR1 SGHNT, CDR2 YYREEE (reference sequence). V shed 2 bases and J 4 bases; nucleotides not matched to a gene: 1. CDR3 coding DNA: TGTGCCAGCAGCTTTGGGACAGGGTATAATTCACCCCTCCACTTT. As protein: CASSFGTGYNSPLHF. The whole variable domain, remainder taken from reference TRBV5-4 and TRBJ1-6, is ETGVTQSPTHLIKTRGQQVTLRCSSQSGHNTVSWYQQALGQGPQFIFQYYREEENGRGNFPPRFSGLQFPNYSSELNVNALELDDSALYLCASSFGTGYNSPLHFGNGTRLTVT.

This chain uses TRBV7-9 with TRBJ2-6; D uncertain. There are 16 residues in the CDR3. Germline CDR1 and CDR2: SEHNR and FQNEAQ (reference sequence). V was trimmed by 5 bases and J by 0 bases, leaving 11 bases between them. CDR3 sequence (DNA): TGTGCCAGCAGCCTGCGGATAGTCTCTGGGGCCAACGTCCTGACTTTC. Translation gives CASSLRIVSGANVLTF.

This clone was seen a single time. V is TRBV11-2 and J is TRBJ2-5; TRBD2 might be the D (7 bases). This CDR3 has 13 residues. V gave up 5 bases and J gave up 3 bases, with 10 bases separating them. Germline CDR1 SGHAT, CDR2 FQNNGV. CDR3 in DNA: TGTGCCAGCAGCCGGGGGGCCAAAGAGACCCAGTACTTC. This translates into CASSRGAKETQYF.

V gene TRBV19 combines with J gene TRBJ1-4, with D uncertain. The CDR3 runs to 13 residues. V lost 7 bases, J lost 7 bases, and 13 bases lay in between. Germline values: CDR1 LNHDA, CDR2 SQIVND (reference sequence). The CDR3: CASMKRAGEKLFF. CDR3 nucleotides: TGTGCCAGTATGAAGAGGGCTGGTGAAAAACTGTTTTTT. The full variable domain, in which reference TRBV19 and TRBJ1-4 provide the parts outside the CDR3, is DGGITQSPKYLFRKEGQNVTLSCEQNLNHDAMYWYRQDPGQGLRLIYYSQIVNDFQKGDIAEGYSVSREKKESFPLTVTSAQKNPTAFYLCASMKRAGEKLFFGSGTQLSVL.

This rearrangement joins TRBV19 to TRBJ1-5, with D unclear. The CDR3 loop spans 14 amino acids. Germline V gene sequence: CDR1 LNHDA, CDR2 SQIVND (reference sequence). V lost 6 bases to trimming and J lost 4 bases, with 13 bases between them. The CDR3 DNA reads as TGTGCCAGTAGGGGTGAAGGACTAAATCAGCCCCAGCATTTT. Protein product: CASRGEGLNQPQHF.

This clone has more than one count but fewer than ten. The CDR3, as DNA: TGTGCCAGCAGCGGTGGGACAGGGAAAGAGACCCAGTACTTC. The encoded protein is CASSGGTGKETQYF. The J gene is TRBJ2-5, the V gene TRBV9; 9 bases line up with TRBD1. This CDR3 is built from 14 residues. The germline gives CDR1 SGDLS, CDR2 YYNGEE. V was clipped by 3 bases and J by 3 bases; unmatched bases: 3.

The V call is TRBV5-1, the J call TRBJ2-7; TRBD1 matches at 7 bases. V shed 5 bases, J shed 4 bases, and the junction held 9 bases outside the gene matches. The length of the CDR3 is 14 residues. Germline CDR1 SGHRS, CDR2 YFSETQ. This CDR3 reads CASSTPGQFYEQYF. CDR3 sequence (DNA): TGCGCCAGCAGTACACCGGGACAGTTTTACGAGCAGTACTTC.

This chain joins TRBV11-2 and TRBJ1-6, with a possible D match to TRBD1 (6 bases). This CDR3 is 16 amino acids long. The V and J ends lost 2 bases and 2 bases respectively, with 10 bases between them. Germline CDR1 SGHAT, CDR2 FQNNGV. As DNA, the CDR3 is TGTGCCAGCAGCTTATCAGGGGTGGCCTATAATTCACCCCTCCACTTT. It is translated as CASSLSGVAYNSPLHF.

V and J are TRBV27 and TRBJ2-7; 15 nucleotides align to TRBD2. The junction had 17 bases not matched to a gene; V was cut back by 7 bases and J by 1 base. Germline lookup yields CDR1 MNHEY and CDR2 SMNVEV (reference sequence). The CDR3 spans 20 residues. CDR3: CASIQSPTRTSGRGSYEQYF. Written as DNA, the CDR3 is TGTGCCAGCATCCAAAGCCCTACCCGGACTAGCGGGAGGGGATCCTACGAGCAGTACTTC.

The chain combines TRBV6-5 with TRBJ2-7; no reliable D call. With 6 bases removed from V and 2 bases from J, the gap between germline ends came to 17 bases. Germline CDR1 reads MNHEY; CDR2 reads SVGAGI. CDR3 length: 15 amino acids. The CDR3 DNA follows: TGTGCCAGCAGCCGCGGTGGGTACCAAACCTACGAGCAGTACTTC. This encodes CASSRGGYQTYEQYF.

This chain connects TRBV2 to TRBJ1-5; a weak D match, TRBD1 (6 bases). The CDR3 loop spans 16 amino acids. Deletions cut 6 bases from V and 4 bases from J, with 19 bases between. Germline CDR1 SNHLY, CDR2 FYNNEI. CDR3 amino acids: CASRDSDALGNQPQHF. CDR3 coding DNA: TGTGCCAGCAGGGACAGCGACGCCCTGGGTAATCAGCCCCAGCATTTT. Combining the CDR3 with reference TRBV2 and TRBJ1-5 gives the whole variable domain EPEVTQTPSHQVTQMGQEVILRCVPISNHLYFYWYRQILGQKVEFLVSFYNNEISEKSEIFDDQFSVERPDGSNFTLKIRSTKLEDSAMYFCASRDSDALGNQPQHFGDGTRLSIL.

This rearrangement joins TRBV29-1 to TRBJ2-1; D perhaps matches TRBD1 (5 bases). The CDR3 is made up of 13 amino acids. V lost 2 bases, J lost 3 bases, and 8 bases lay in between. Germline CDR1 SQVTM, CDR2 ANQGSEA. The chain's CDR3 is CSVESQGYNEQFF. The CDR3 DNA reads TGCAGCGTTGAATCCCAGGGCTACAATGAGCAGTTCTTC.

The chain couples TRBV19 to TRBJ1-1; the D is unclear. Per germline, CDR1 LNHDA and CDR2 SQIVND (reference sequence). The CDR3 is 13 residues long. Trimming left V 7 bases short and J 5 bases short, with 14 bases between. The CDR3 here is CASTISSRTEAFF. The DNA for the CDR3 is TGTGCCAGTACTATTTCTAGTAGAACTGAAGCTTTCTTT.

The gene calls are TRBV21-1 and TRBJ2-1; the tabulated D call, TRBD1, remains unverified against the DNA. TRBV21-1 counts as a pseudogene. The CDR3 has 14 residues. The CDR3 region is CALGSTDSSNEQFF. DNA for the CDR3: TGTGCCTTAGGGTCGACAGATAGTAGCAATGAGCAGTTCTTC.

This clone was picked up a small number of times. This chain uses TRBV2 with TRBJ1-5, with TRBD1 identical over 7 bases. The CDR3 covers 14 residues. CDR1 and CDR2 from the germline V gene are SNHLY and FYNNEI. V lost 5 bases to trimming and J lost 6 bases; unmatched junction nucleotides: 7. The CDR3 DNA reads as TGTGCCAGCAGTAACAGGGGATCTAGTCAGCCCCAGCATTTT. The encoded protein is CASSNRGSSQPQHF.

V usage is TRBV28 and J usage is TRBJ1-6, with D possibly being TRBD1 (6 bases). V was shortened by 2 bases and J by 18 bases, with 14 bases between the two germline ends. Germline CDR1 reads MDHEN; CDR2 reads SYDVKM. The CDR3 has 12 residues. Here the CDR3 reads CASSLEYQGPHF. The CDR3 DNA reads as TGTGCCAGCAGTTTAGAATATCAGGGGCCCCACTTT.

The count of this clone is one. The V and J genes are TRBV14 and TRBJ2-5; 8 nucleotides align to TRBD2. The CDR3 is made up of 13 amino acids. In germline, CDR1 is SGHDN, CDR2 FVKESK. The V and J ends lost 4 bases and 5 bases, in that order; junction bases with no gene match: 3. The CDR3 loop reads CASSRLATETQYF. CDR3 coding DNA: TGTGCCAGCAGCCGACTAGCGACGGAGACCCAGTACTTC.

V gene TRBV2 combines with J gene TRBJ2-7; TRBD1 aligns across 11 bases. CDR1 is SNHLY and CDR2 is FYNNEI in the germline V gene. V lost 8 bases, J lost 7 bases, and 10 bases stayed unmatched. The CDR3 totals 14 residues. The CDR3 is CASFVGQGADEQYF. CDR3 bases: TGTGCCAGCTTCGTAGGACAGGGGGCGGATGAGCAGTACTTC. Full variable domain (missing parts from reference TRBV2 and TRBJ2-7): EPEVTQTPSHQVTQMGQEVILRCVPISNHLYFYWYRQILGQKVEFLVSFYNNEISEKSEIFDDQFSVERPDGSNFTLKIRSTKLEDSAMYFCASFVGQGADEQYFGPGTRLTVT.

Worth noting for this clone: An end of the junction differs from the germline gene, which may be a read error. Additional DNA sequences in this sample encode the identical CDR3. The V call is TRBV5-1, the J call TRBJ1-1; no clear D. The CDR3 loop spans 14 amino acids. Per germline, CDR1 SGHRS and CDR2 YFSETQ. The CDR3 nucleotides read TGCGCCAGCAGCTTGGGAATAGGCGGAACTGAAGCCTTCTTT. Translation: CASSLGIGGTEAFF.

The chain carries TRBV28 and TRBJ2-7; 7 nucleotides line up with TRBD1. Trimming at V came to 2 bases and at J to 4 bases, leaving 2 bases not matched to a gene. Germline loops: CDR1 MDHEN, CDR2 SYDVKM. The CDR3 loop spans 13 amino acids. The CDR3 DNA reads as TGTGCCAGCAGTTTAGGGACAGATTACGAGCAGTACTTC. Translated, it gives CASSLGTDYEQYF.

This rearrangement joins TRBV6-5 to TRBJ1-1, with a weak D call TRBD1 (6 bases). Trimming cost V 6 bases and J 6 bases, with 14 bases left between them. The CDR3 spans 13 residues. Germline-derived CDR1 and CDR2 are MNHEY and SVGAGI. The CDR3, as DNA: TGTGCCAGCAGCGACCCAGGGGCCCCTGAAGCTTTCTTT. Encoded protein: CASSDPGAPEAFF.

This chain uses TRBV5-1 with TRBJ2-4; 7 bases align to TRBD2. The CDR3 runs to 16 residues. The trim removed 4 bases at V and 2 bases at J, leaving 9 bases unmatched. The germline V gene has CDR1 SGHRS and CDR2 YFSETQ. CDR3 nucleotides: TGCGCCAGCAGCCTCGGACTAGATACGACCAAAAACATTCAGTACTTC. This gives the protein CASSLGLDTTKNIQYF.

The CDR3 region is CATNRGTCDSPLHF. DNA for the CDR3: TGTGCCACCAATAGGGGAACCTGTGATTCACCCCTCCACTTT. The chain is built from TRBV21-1 and TRBJ1-6; the DNA was not used to check the table's D call, TRBD1. TRBV21-1 counts as a pseudogene. CDR3 length: 14 residues.

A word on this clone: Other DNA variants within this sample encode the same CDR3. CDR3 region: CASSLQGDTGELFF. The DNA for the CDR3 is TGCGCCAGCAGCTTGCAGGGCGACACCGGGGAGCTGTTTTTT. This chain joins TRBV5-1 and TRBJ2-2; possible D gene TRBD1, 5 bases. The CDR3 length is 14 residues. Looked up from germline, CDR1 is SGHRS and CDR2 is YFSETQ. V was trimmed by 1 base and J by 3 bases, leaving 7 bases between them. The full variable domain, rest sourced from reference TRBV5-1 and TRBJ2-2, is KAGVTQTPRYLIKTRGQQVTLSCSPISGHRSVSWYQQTPGQGLQFLFEYFSETQRNKGNFPGRFSGRQFSNSRSEMNVSTLELGDSALYLCASSLQGDTGELFFGEGSRLTVL.

This clone counts as medium-sized. J is TRBJ2-7 and V is TRBV2, with a tentative D call TRBD2 (5 bases). The CDR3 has 13 residues. The ends were cut back, 8 bases at V and 3 bases at J, with 14 bases in the middle. In germline, CDR1 is SNHLY, CDR2 FYNNEI. Here the CDR3 reads CASYVGGIYEQYF. The CDR3 DNA sequence: TGTGCCAGCTACGTTGGAGGTATCTACGAGCAGTACTTC.

The J gene is TRBJ2-1, the V gene TRBV5-1; 7 bases map to TRBD2. The CDR3 spans 15 residues. The V gene end was trimmed by 8 bases and the J gene end by 8 bases; junction bases not matched to a gene: 16. Per germline, CDR1 SGHRS and CDR2 YFSETQ. The CDR3 DNA follows: TGCGCCAGTCACCTCGGGGAGGGGTATATCGATGAGCAGTTCTTC. Residues: CASHLGEGYIDEQFF.

The CDR3 nucleotides read TGTGCCAGCACCGGGACAGGGGGCGCTTTTCTCGATGGCTACACCTTC. Its protein product is CASTGTGGAFLDGYTF. V gene TRBV28 combines with J gene TRBJ1-2; TRBD1 matches 12 bases. The CDR3 covers 16 residues. J lost 6 bases, V lost 7 bases, and 12 bases had no gene match. CDR1 MDHEN and CDR2 SYDVKM come from the germline V gene.

The table lists this clone with a few counts. The chain couples TRBV5-6 to TRBJ1-1, with a possible D match to TRBD1 (5 bases). The germline V gene encodes CDR1 SGHDT and CDR2 YYEEEE. This CDR3 is 13 amino acids long. V was clipped by 4 bases and J by 2 bases, with 9 bases between them. CDR3 sequence (DNA): TGTGCCAGCAGCCGTAGGACAAACACTGAAGCTTTCTTT. It yields the protein CASSRRTNTEAFF.

This clone was found a few times. The V gene is TRBV21-1, the J gene TRBJ2-3; TRBD1 is the table's D call, not checked against the DNA. TRBV21-1 is labeled a pseudogene. The CDR3 extends over 16 amino acids. The CDR3 reads CASSAVAGTRTDTQYF. The CDR3 DNA reads as TGTGCCAGCAGCGCGGTTGCCGGGACACGCACAGATACGCAGTATTTT.

The chain uses TRBV5-1 and TRBJ1-5; a possible D gene is TRBD1 (5 bases). Germline V CDR1 and CDR2: SGHRS, YFSETQ. V was trimmed by 5 bases and J by 0 bases, leaving 15 bases between them. This CDR3 contains 16 residues. The CDR3 protein is CASRSGTGGSNQPQHF. The CDR3 DNA is TGCGCCAGCAGATCTGGGACTGGGGGTAGCAATCAGCCCCAGCATTTT.